The 24 T cell receptor beta chains below were found in one sample sequenced in a study of blood T cell repertoires in COVID-19. This table comes from immunoSEQ multiplex PCR, and its TCRdb copy is limited to in-frame clones, with some not included. The sample has about 370,000 clones, around 90% seen once. Material for sequencing was peripheral blood. The receptors come from a man younger than 35 with active or convalescent COVID-19.

This clone was seen just once. V is TRBV2 and J is TRBJ1-4; D is undetermined. This CDR3 has 15 residues. V lost 8 bases, J lost 4 bases, and 17 bases lay in between. Per the germline V gene, CDR1 is SNHLY and CDR2 is FYNNEI. The CDR3 DNA sequence: TGTGCCAGCGGGCAAGCCGACGATTTTAATGAAAAACTGTTTTTT. Its translation: CASGQADDFNEKLFF.

The chain is built from TRBV5-5 and TRBJ2-7; 8 positions match TRBD1. The CDR3 length is 13 residues. The germline V gene has CDR1 SGHKS and CDR2 YYEKEE (reference sequence). J gave up 7 bases and V 3 bases, and 6 bases lay outside the gene matches. This CDR3 is CASSWGTGDEQYF. The CDR3 DNA reads as TGTGCCAGCAGCTGGGGGACAGGCGATGAGCAGTACTTC.

The V gene is TRBV4-1, the J gene TRBJ2-3; 7 bases match TRBD2. After removal of 0 bases from V and 0 bases from J, the junction contained 12 bases not matched to a gene. Germline V gives CDR1 MGHRA, CDR2 YSYEKL. CDR3 size: 19 residues. The CDR3 sequence: CASSQEQGIGAGSTDTQYF. The CDR3 region has the DNA TGCGCCAGCAGCCAAGAGCAGGGTATCGGAGCGGGAAGCACAGATACGCAGTATTTT.

The chain carries TRBV4-2 and TRBJ1-5; maybe TRBD1 (6 bases). Trimming cost V 0 bases and J 9 bases, with 12 bases left between them. Germline V CDR1 and CDR2: LGHNA, YNFKEQ. The CDR3 is 14 residues long. The CDR3 here is CASSQDRGIRPQHF. CDR3 DNA: TGTGCCAGCAGCCAAGACAGGGGAATTCGGCCCCAGCATTTT.

V usage is TRBV3-1 (or the pseudogene TRBV3-2) and J usage is TRBJ1-6; D is perhaps TRBD1 (6 bases). The germline V gene encodes CDR1 LGHDT and CDR2 YNNKEL (reference sequence). Deletions cut 5 bases from V and 7 bases from J, with 21 bases between. CDR3 size: 17 residues. CDR3 coding DNA: TGTGCCAGCAGCGTCCAGGGGAGGGGCTTCGGAAATTCACCCCTCCACTTT. Amino acid sequence: CASSVQGRGFGNSPLHF.

A word on this clone: The sample contains more than one DNA sequence encoding this CDR3. The chain joins TRBV19 to TRBJ2-3; 8 bases are shared with TRBD1. The V gene's germline CDR1 is LNHDA and CDR2 SQIVND (reference sequence). The junction had 0 bases not matched to a gene; V was cut back by 1 base and J by 3 bases. The CDR3 loop spans 14 amino acids. The CDR3 protein is CASSIGQGTDTQYF. In nucleotides, the CDR3 is TGTGCCAGTAGTATAGGACAGGGGACAGATACGCAGTATTTT. Together with reference TRBV19 and TRBJ2-3, the CDR3 gives the full variable domain: DGGITQSPKYLFRKEGQNVTLSCEQNLNHDAMYWYRQDPGQGLRLIYYSQIVNDFQKGDIAEGYSVSREKKESFPLTVTSAQKNPTAFYLCASSIGQGTDTQYFGPGTRLTVL.

This chain links TRBV5-4 with TRBJ2-6, with 9 positions matching TRBD2. This CDR3 has 18 amino acids. The ends lost 6 bases at V and 1 base at J; junction bases unmatched: 11. CDR1 is SGHNT, CDR2 YYREEE, per germline (reference sequence). For the CDR3, the DNA is TGTGCCAGCACCCCGCGGGGGGGGGACACTTCTGGGGCCAACGTCCTGACTTTC. Translated: CASTPRGGDTSGANVLTF.

The chain couples TRBV7-3 to TRBJ2-2; possibly TRBD1 for D (5 bases). The germline CDR1 and CDR2 sequences are SGHTA and FQGTGA. V was shortened by 2 bases and J by 5 bases, with 12 bases between the two germline ends. This CDR3 spans 15 amino acids. The CDR3 coding sequence is TGTGCCAGCAGCTTAGCGTCAGGGTCTACCGGGGAGCTGTTTTTT. As protein: CASSLASGSTGELFF.

This clone has more than one count but fewer than ten. The V gene is TRBV6-4, the J gene TRBJ2-7; 7 nucleotides match TRBD2. Unmatched junction bases numbered 8, after V lost 3 bases and J lost 6 bases. Germline values: CDR1 MRHNA, CDR2 SNTAGT. CDR3 length: 14 residues. The CDR3, as DNA: TGTGCCAGCAGTGAAGTACCAGCGGGACCCGAGCAGTACTTC. It is translated as CASSEVPAGPEQYF.

V usage is TRBV11-2 and J usage is TRBJ1-2; D gene ambiguous. Germline assignment: CDR1 SGHAT and CDR2 FQNNGV. V was cut by 4 bases and J by 8 bases, with 8 bases left in between. The CDR3 is 11 amino acids. The DNA for the CDR3 is TGTGCCAGCAGCTCCTATGAAGGCTACACCTTC. This codes for CASSSYEGYTF.

This chain uses TRBV18 with TRBJ1-4; D is undetermined. From germline, CDR1 is KGHSH and CDR2 LQKENI. Trimming pared 5 bases from V and 8 bases from J, leaving 12 bases between. This CDR3 is 13 amino acids long. The CDR3 nucleotides read TGTGCCAGCTCATATGGGTCAGGAGAAAAACTGTTTTTT. Translating it yields CASSYGSGEKLFF.

The chain links TRBV5-1 to TRBJ1-1, with a tentative D call TRBD1 (6 bases). The germline gives CDR1 SGHRS, CDR2 YFSETQ. This CDR3 has 14 amino acids. Trimming stripped 2 bases from V and 3 bases from J, with 11 bases between. CDR3 sequence (DNA): TGCGCCAGCAGCTTACAGGGTAGGGACACTGAAGCTTTCTTT. This sequence encodes CASSLQGRDTEAFF.

A word on this clone: At one end the junction does not follow the germline gene, possibly because of a read error. The V gene is TRBV5-1, the J gene TRBJ2-6, with 7 bases aligning to TRBD1. The CDR3 extends over 18 amino acids. CDR1 and CDR2 from the germline V gene are SGHRS and YFSETQ. CDR3 bases: TGCGCCAGCAGTCCGACAGGGCGTTCGCCCTCTGGGGCCAACGTGCTGACTTTC. Translation: CASSPTGRSPSGANVLTF.

The V call is TRBV2, the J call TRBJ2-7; D is possibly TRBD1 (5 bases). Deletions cut 10 bases from V and 5 bases from J, with 15 bases between. This CDR3 has 12 amino acids. Germline CDR1 and CDR2: SNHLY and FYNNEI. The CDR3: CATTGWVDEQYF. The CDR3 DNA reads TGTGCCACCACAGGATGGGTGGACGAGCAGTACTTC.

The V and J genes are TRBV27 and TRBJ2-7; 8 bases match TRBD2. Germline trimming cut 1 base from V and 2 bases from J; bases unmatched to any gene: 7. The germline CDR1 and CDR2 sequences are MNHEY and SMNVEV (reference sequence). The CDR3 runs to 16 residues. The CDR3 loop is CASSLWGRGATYEQYF. Written as DNA, the CDR3 is TGTGCCAGCAGTTTATGGGGGCGGGGGGCCACCTACGAGCAGTACTTC.

This clone was observed once. The rearrangement joins TRBV7-2 to TRBJ1-3; D not resolved. The CDR3 contains 14 residues. From germline, CDR1 is SGHTA and CDR2 FQGNSA. V lost 5 bases to trimming and J lost 2 bases, with 10 bases between them. The CDR3 loop is CASSANQAGNTIYF. The CDR3 bases are TGTGCCAGCAGCGCTAATCAGGCTGGAAACACCATATATTTT. Variable domain in full (rest from reference TRBV7-2 and TRBJ1-3): GAGVSQSPSNKVTEKGKDVELRCDPISGHTALYWYRQSLGQGLEFLIYFQGNSAPDKSGLPSDRFSAERTGGSVSTLTIQRTQQEDSAVYLCASSANQAGNTIYFGEGSWLTVV.

V and J are TRBV5-1 and TRBJ1-1; 10 nucleotides line up with TRBD1. Germline values: CDR1 SGHRS, CDR2 YFSETQ. V was pared by 0 bases and J by 4 bases, with 6 bases of the junction left unmatched. CDR3 size: 16 residues. The chain's CDR3 is CASSLAQTGGGTEAFF. The CDR3 DNA sequence: TGCGCCAGCAGCTTGGCCCAGACAGGGGGCGGCACTGAAGCTTTCTTT.

The chain carries TRBV6-5 and TRBJ1-6; 7 nucleotides line up with TRBD1. The length of the CDR3 is 13 residues. Germline trimming cut 4 bases from V and 8 bases from J; bases unmatched to any gene: 2. Germline V gene sequence: CDR1 MNHEY, CDR2 SVGAGI. The CDR3 sequence is CASSFDRDSPLHF. The CDR3 DNA sequence: TGTGCCAGCAGTTTCGACAGGGATTCACCCCTCCACTTT.

V is TRBV9 and J is TRBJ1-1; no clear D gene. Per germline, CDR1 SGDLS and CDR2 YYNGEE. CDR3 length equals 14 residues. The germline V and J ends were trimmed by 0 bases and 9 bases, with 15 bases remaining between them. For the CDR3, the DNA is TGTGCCAGCAGCGTAGGGTATAAATCGGGGAAAGCTTTCTTT. Its protein product is CASSVGYKSGKAFF. Using reference TRBV9 and TRBJ1-1 for the parts outside the CDR3, the full variable domain is DSGVTQTPKHLITATGQRVTLRCSPRSGDLSVYWYQQSLDQGLQFLIQYYNGEERAKGNILERFSAQQFPDLHSELNLSSLELGDSALYFCASSVGYKSGKAFFGQGTRLTVV.

The chain has TRBV28 and TRBJ1-1, with TRBD1 matching over 7 bases. With V trimmed by 11 bases and J by 4 bases, 7 bases remained unmatched. CDR1 and CDR2 (germline): MDHEN, SYDVKM. CDR3 length equals 12 residues. CDR3 nucleotide sequence: TGTGCCGCCACAGGGGAGAGCACTGAAGCTTTCTTT. Protein product: CAATGESTEAFF.

The chain is built from TRBV30 and TRBJ2-5; 9 bases fit TRBD2. This CDR3 has 13 residues. Trimming at V came to 3 bases and at J to 9 bases, leaving 8 bases not matched to a gene. CDR1 and CDR2 from the germline V gene are GTSNPN and SVGIG (reference sequence). This CDR3 reads CAWRRAGGGAQYF. The DNA of the CDR3 is TGTGCCTGGAGACGCGCGGGAGGGGGCGCCCAGTACTTC.

The V and J genes are TRBV18 and TRBJ1-1; perhaps TRBD1 as D (5 bases). The CDR3 length is 14 residues. Trimming removed 6 bases at V and 6 bases at J, with 17 bases between. CDR1 and CDR2 from the germline V gene are KGHSH and LQKENI. CDR3 coding DNA: TGTGCCAGCTCTTTCCTTCCTCCGGGGGCTGAAGCTTTCTTT. Amino acids: CASSFLPPGAEAFF.

In its sample, this clone was seen once. The genes are TRBV6-2 or TRBV6-3 and TRBJ2-7, with 10 bases matching TRBD1. This CDR3 has 19 residues. Germline CDR1 MNHEY, CDR2 SVGEGT. The junction had 18 bases not matched to a gene; V was cut back by 6 bases and J by 1 base. In DNA form, the CDR3 reads TGTGCCAGCAGCCGTCCCATACTTCGTCAGGACAGGGGGTCCTACGAGCAGTACTTC. Amino acid sequence: CASSRPILRQDRGSYEQYF.

V and J are TRBV11-2 and TRBJ2-2; TRBD2 matches 14 bases. J was trimmed by 5 bases and V by 5 bases; bases with no gene match: 10. This CDR3 is built from 18 residues. Germline CDR1 is SGHAT and CDR2 is FQNNGV. The CDR3: CASSPRLAGGWATGELFF. As DNA, the CDR3 is TGTGCCAGCAGCCCCCGACTAGCGGGAGGGTGGGCGACCGGGGAGCTGTTTTTT.